These 17 T cell receptor beta chains were sequenced from one sample in a study of blood T cell repertoires in COVID-19. Sequencing used immunoSEQ multiplex PCR; TCRdb keeps in-frame clones, though not all of them. Counted here are some 230,000 clones, roughly four fifths occurring once; the ten biggest clones make up 1.3%. Sequencing input: PBMCs or T cells enriched from blood (not recorded which). The receptor source for this set is a woman aged 40 to 49 with acute COVID-19.

As for this clone: The sample has other DNA sequences that encode this CDR3 too. The genes are TRBV5-6 and TRBJ1-5; no clear D gene. This CDR3 region has 12 residues. The V end was cut by 2 bases, the J end by 6 bases, with 6 bases between. Germline CDR1 and CDR2: SGHDT and YYEEEE. The CDR3 loop is CASSFRGQPQHF. CDR3 coding DNA: TGTGCCAGCAGCTTTCGGGGTCAGCCCCAGCATTTT.

For this clone: One end of the junction fails to match germline, which may point to a read error. The genes are TRBV2 and TRBJ1-2; possibly TRBD1 for D (5 bases). Germline CDR1 SNHLY, CDR2 FYNNEI. The CDR3 totals 14 residues. CDR3 DNA sequence: TGTGCCAGCAGGGAAGACAGATCCTACTATGGCTACACCTTC. Its translation: CASREDRSYYGYTF.

DNA for the CDR3: TGTGCCACCACCCCTGCAGGCGATAATCAGCCCCAGCATTTT. It translates to CATTPAGDNQPQHF. This chain links TRBV28 with TRBJ1-5, with D hard to call. CDR1 and CDR2 (germline): MDHEN, SYDVKM. The CDR3 is 14 amino acids. With 10 bases removed from V and 4 bases from J, the gap between germline ends came to 17 bases.

The chain is built from TRBV7-2 and TRBJ2-1, with 9 positions matching TRBD2. Germline V CDR1 and CDR2: SGHTA, FQGNSA. The CDR3 runs to 15 residues. After removal of 7 bases from V and 4 bases from J, the junction contained 8 bases not matched to a gene. The DNA of the CDR3 is TGTGCCAGCACCTCTTCTAGCGGGGAGTACAATGAGCAGTTCTTC. Translated, it gives CASTSSSGEYNEQFF.

The rearrangement joins TRBV21-1 to TRBJ1-5. TRBV21-1 is assigned pseudogene status. The CDR3 contains 15 residues. The CDR3 coding sequence is TGTGCCAGCAGCATTGTGAGGGATGGCAATCAGCCCCAGCATTTT. The encoded protein is CASSIVRDGNQPQHF.

This clone has a handful of counts. The rearrangement joins TRBV3-1 (or the pseudogene TRBV3-2) to TRBJ2-1, with 15 positions matching TRBD2. V lost 0 bases, J lost 9 bases, and 3 bases stayed unmatched. The CDR3 length is 16 residues. Per the germline V gene, CDR1 is LGHDT and CDR2 is YNNKEL (reference sequence). The CDR3 DNA reads TGTGCCAGCAGCCAAGATGGGGGACTAGCGGGAGGTGAGCAGTTCTTC. Its protein product is CASSQDGGLAGGEQFF.

The chain joins TRBV6-1 to TRBJ2-7; TRBD2 matches at 8 bases. The germline V gene encodes CDR1 MNHNS and CDR2 SASEGT. V gave up 2 bases and J gave up 3 bases; unmatched junction bases: 6. This CDR3 comprises 15 residues. CDR3 sequence (DNA): TGTGCCAGCAGTGAAAGACCAGCGGGAGACTACGAGCAGTACTTC. Protein product: CASSERPAGDYEQYF.

The chain employs TRBV25-1 and TRBJ2-5; D not resolved. V lost 3 bases to trimming and J lost 4 bases, with 12 bases between them. The CDR3 runs to 14 residues. Germline-derived CDR1 and CDR2 are MGHDK and SYGVNS. The DNA of the CDR3 is TGTGCCAGCAGTGATTCACCCTCGAGAGAGACCCAGTACTTC. It codes for CASSDSPSRETQYF.

The sample holds one count of this clone. CDR3 DNA: TGTGCCTGCTTCCGCGGAGCCTCTCTTGGAAACACCATATATTTT. The encoded protein is CACFRGASLGNTIYF. V usage is TRBV30 and J usage is TRBJ1-3; unclear D gene. This CDR3 region has 15 residues. CDR1 is GTSNPN and CDR2 is SVGIG in the germline V gene (reference sequence). The germline V and J ends were trimmed by 6 bases and 3 bases, with 18 bases remaining between them.

The chain combines TRBV6-5 with TRBJ1-5; tentatively, D is TRBD1 (5 bases). This CDR3 is 15 amino acids long. Trimming stripped 5 bases from V and 2 bases from J, with 13 bases between. Per the germline V gene, CDR1 is MNHEY and CDR2 is SVGAGI. In nucleotides, the CDR3 is TGTGCCAGCAGTCCTGCAGGGAACGGCAATCAGCCCCAGCATTTT. Translation: CASSPAGNGNQPQHF.

V is TRBV28 and J is TRBJ2-5; tentative D call: TRBD1 (5 bases). CDR3 length: 14 amino acids. Per germline, CDR1 MDHEN and CDR2 SYDVKM. Trimming removed 4 bases at V and 2 bases at J, with 11 bases between. CDR3 sequence: CASSSRQIQETQYF. The CDR3 nucleotides are TGTGCCAGCAGTTCTAGACAGATACAAGAGACCCAGTACTTC.

The CDR3 nucleotides are TGTGCCAGCAGCCCCCCTAGCGGGAGGGGTTTCAATGAGCAGTTCTTC. Translation: CASSPPSGRGFNEQFF. This sequence joins TRBV9 and TRBJ2-1; 12 bases are a match to TRBD2. Germline V gene data show CDR1 as SGDLS and CDR2 as YYNGEE. V lost 4 bases to trimming and J lost 6 bases; unmatched junction nucleotides: 8. The CDR3 has 16 residues.

The V and J genes are TRBV6-5 and TRBJ1-1; D ambiguous. The CDR3 has 14 amino acids. Germline-derived CDR1 and CDR2 are MNHEY and SVGAGI. V lost 7 bases to trimming and J lost 3 bases, with 15 bases between them. The CDR3 here is CASKNGLRDTEAFF. CDR3 coding DNA: TGTGCCAGCAAGAACGGACTTCGGGACACTGAAGCTTTCTTT.

V usage is TRBV2 and J usage is TRBJ1-6; TRBD1 matches at 9 bases. CDR1 SNHLY and CDR2 FYNNEI come from the germline V gene. With V trimmed by 7 bases and J by 7 bases, 5 bases remained unmatched. CDR3 length: 14 amino acids. CDR3 protein: CASTRTGENSPLHF. The CDR3 coding sequence is TGTGCCAGCACTCGGACAGGGGAGAATTCACCCCTCCACTTT.

There are a few counts of this clone. CDR3 DNA: TGTGCCAGCAGCTTGTTTGACAGGGCTGGCTATGGCTACACCTTC. Its translation: CASSLFDRAGYGYTF. The V gene is TRBV5-4, the J gene TRBJ1-2; 7 bases line up with TRBD1. Trimming at V came to 1 base and at J to 4 bases, leaving 7 bases not matched to a gene. CDR1 is SGHNT, CDR2 YYREEE, per germline (reference sequence). This CDR3 is 15 amino acids long. The whole variable domain, remainder taken from reference TRBV5-4 and TRBJ1-2, is ETGVTQSPTHLIKTRGQQVTLRCSSQSGHNTVSWYQQALGQGPQFIFQYYREEENGRGNFPPRFSGLQFPNYSSELNVNALELDDSALYLCASSLFDRAGYGYTFGSGTRLTVV.

The rearrangement links TRBV12-5 to TRBJ1-1, with D possibly TRBD1 on 6 matching bases. V lost 6 bases, J lost 1 base, and 15 bases lay in between. Germline values: CDR1 LGHNT, CDR2 FRNRAP. CDR3 length equals 15 residues. The DNA for the CDR3 is TGTGCTAGTGGCCTGGGGGGGGCCGGGAACACTGAAGCTTTCTTT. Encoded protein: CASGLGGAGNTEAFF.

CDR3 nucleotides: TGTGCCAGCAGCCAAAGGAGGGGCGGGAGGGGCACTGAAGCTTTCTTT. Its protein product is CASSQRRGGRGTEAFF. The chain carries TRBV14 and TRBJ1-1, with a weak D call TRBD1 (5 bases). The CDR3 has 16 amino acids. Germline V gives CDR1 SGHDN, CDR2 FVKESK. V was pared by 2 bases and J by 4 bases, with 17 bases between.